This T cell receptor (beta chain) was identified during a study of OX40 agonist ivuxolimab in advanced cancers. The overall study: Treatment of patients was with ivuxolimab, an agonistic anti-OX40 (CD134) antibody. Partial responses, seen in three patients, involved one hepatocellular carcinoma and two cutaneous melanomas. General study results and limits: Relative to CD4+ cells, CD8+ T cells on average had more expanded clones. Circulating CD4+ and CD8+ T cells showed clonal expansion by week 6 at 0.1 to 3.0 mg/kg.

Sequencing used immunoSEQ multiplex PCR; TCRdb keeps in-frame clones, though not all of them. Altogether 65,000 to 100,000 clones are present, roughly 94% being singletons, with the ten largest covering around 9.6%. This clone came up once. The target antigen is unknown. Germline CDR1 and CDR2: PRHDT and FYEKMQ (reference sequence). The V gene lost 2 bases and the J gene lost 0 bases, with 11 bases spanning the gap. CDR3 length: 16 amino acids. The source was CD4+ or CD8+ T cells sorted from blood, collected in a trial of the OX40 agonist ivuxolimab. The chain carries TRBV13 and TRBJ2-1; a weak D match, TRBD1 (5 bases). The clonotype originates from an adult with an advanced solid tumor such as melanoma, head and neck, liver or kidney cancer. For the CDR3, the DNA is TGTGCCAGCAGCTTAAGGGGCCGAAACTCCTACAATGAGCAGTTCTTC. Protein product: CASSLRGRNSYNEQFF.